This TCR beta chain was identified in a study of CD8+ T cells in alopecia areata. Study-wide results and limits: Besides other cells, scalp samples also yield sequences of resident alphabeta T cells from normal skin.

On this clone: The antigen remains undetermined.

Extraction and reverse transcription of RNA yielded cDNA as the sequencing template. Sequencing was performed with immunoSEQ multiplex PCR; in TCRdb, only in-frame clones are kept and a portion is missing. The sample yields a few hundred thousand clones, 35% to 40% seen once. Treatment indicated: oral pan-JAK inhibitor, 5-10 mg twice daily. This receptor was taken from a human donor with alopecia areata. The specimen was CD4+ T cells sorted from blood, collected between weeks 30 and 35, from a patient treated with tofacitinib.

CDR3 sequence: CASSSIQGAGEKLFF. The DNA of the CDR3 is TGTGCCAGCAGCTCCATACAGGGGGCCGGGGAAAAACTGTTTTTT. The rearrangement joins TRBV7-2 to TRBJ1-4; 9 bases are shared with TRBD1. The CDR3 totals 15 residues. Germline CDR1 SGHTA, CDR2 FQGNSA. The trim removed 4 bases at V and 8 bases at J, leaving 8 bases unmatched.